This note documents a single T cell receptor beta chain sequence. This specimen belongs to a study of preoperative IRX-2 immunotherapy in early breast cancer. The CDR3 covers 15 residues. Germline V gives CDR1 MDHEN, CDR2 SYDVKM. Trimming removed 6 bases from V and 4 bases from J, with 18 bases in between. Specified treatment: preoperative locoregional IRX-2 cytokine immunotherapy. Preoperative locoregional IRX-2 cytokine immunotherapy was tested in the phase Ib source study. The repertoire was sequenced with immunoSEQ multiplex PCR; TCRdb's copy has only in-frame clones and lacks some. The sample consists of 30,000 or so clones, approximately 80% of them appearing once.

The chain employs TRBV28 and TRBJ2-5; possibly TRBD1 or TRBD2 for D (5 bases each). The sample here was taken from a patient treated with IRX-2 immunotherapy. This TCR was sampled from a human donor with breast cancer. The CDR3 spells CASSSVWGSGETQYF. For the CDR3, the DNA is TGTGCCAGCAGCTCAGTATGGGGGTCCGGAGAGACCCAGTACTTC. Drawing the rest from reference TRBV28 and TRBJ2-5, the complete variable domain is DVKVTQSSRYLVKRTGEKVFLECVQDMDHENMFWYRQDPGLGLRLIYFSYDVKMKEKGDIPEGYSVSREKKERFSLILESASTNQTSMYLCASSSVWGSGETQYFGPGTRLLVL.